The TCR beta chain described here comes from a study of blood T cells in healthy people across ages (dated by TCRdb to between 2015 and 2017). With regard to the full study: Template switching captured roughly one uniquely barcoded TCR beta cDNA molecule per two T cells in model experiments. The donors were split into four age groups: young (average around 15 years), middle-aged (about 40), aged (approximately 60) and long-lived (approximately 89). Using deep sequencing normalized with unique cDNA molecular identifiers, the study measured how TCR beta repertoire diversity changes with age. Using the same blood draw, the study looked at two additional independent replicas of 1 million unique cDNA reads for two donors, one aged 18 to 30 and the other aged 80 or older. Donors of different ages were randomly distributed across sequencing lanes to avoid experimental bias.

The library was made by 5' RACE. The listed sequencing device is Illumina HiSeq 2500. The second PCR ran for roughly 6 to 11 cycles and used a J-beta primer mix along with a sample-barcoded 5' primer. A template-switch 5' adaptor carrying 12 random nucleotides introduced a unique molecular identifier onto each TCR beta cDNA molecule. At least 2.5 million CDR3-containing paired-end reads were obtained from each sample. The Mint cDNA synthesis kit, primed by a TRBC-specific oligonucleotide, was used to synthesize first-strand cDNA from all RNA. All cDNA was treated with uracil-DNA glycosylase and then went through a first 18-cycle PCR with the universal primers M1SS and BC2_uni_R. The authors' pipeline ran thus. Each sample was normalized by randomly selecting 1 million high-quality reads, each carrying a distinct molecular identifier. Reads sharing molecular identifiers were discarded rather than binned into consensus sequences. MiTCR, set to a Q25 quality threshold and the strictest error-elimination algorithm, was used for CDR3 identification, clonotype clustering and error correction. Lower-bound total TCR beta diversity was estimated with a nonparametric unseen species model using Euler transformation. TCRdb redid the processing of the public reads, applying fastp at Q25 and MiXCR, and retained in-frame beta chains. Each CDR3 protein gets just one entry, which takes the most common genes and DNA from the rows behind it. Here the V and J calls rest on TCRdb's processing, not on the authors' analysis. The sample contains roughly 860,000 distinct CDR3 sequences, around 62% of them found a single time. In total, the top ten clones hold 25% to 35% of the sample.

The germline V gene (reference sequence) provides CDR1 DFQATT and CDR2 SNEGSKA. The junction shows trimming of 3 bases on V and 0 bases on J, plus 9 bases between the germline ends. The CDR3 runs 13 amino acids, cysteine and phenylalanine included. The only DNA kept is the CDR3, 39 bases in frame from the first base. With respect to this clonotype: Its antigen remains unidentified. Base quality data are lacking; no much larger clone is found one base away.

Systemically healthy Caucasian individuals from Russia, 35 to 40 in total and aged about 6 to 95 years, were included as donors. Each donor gave ten milliliters of peripheral blood, collected into EDTA-treated Vacutainer tubes. Ficoll-Paque density-gradient centrifugation was used to isolate PBMCs, with at least 6.5 million per sample. Total RNA was extracted from PBMCs with Trizol reagent, with at least 5.5 micrograms obtained per sample. For every donor, an aliquot of PBMCs went through flow cytometry to measure the percentages of naive CD45RAhigh/CD27high T cells. Results and caveats for the whole study, not just this receptor: As age increased, observed TCR beta diversity per million T cells dropped in a roughly linear way, and a significant reduction was already evident by age 40. Donor CMV infection status was unknown, potentially confounding age-related changes in expanded clonotypes. Since profiling was done on bulk unsorted PBMCs, naive and antigen-experienced compartments could not be conclusively compared. Compared with the aged group, the long-lived group had more naive CD4+ T cells, fewer expanded clones and increased TCR diversity, a pattern suggesting age selection. A strong correlation was found between observed TCR beta diversity and the percentage of naive T cells measured by flow cytometry. Estimates of total diversity based on one million sequenced T cells were considered lower bounds and underestimates.

Sequences were obtained from blood. The clonotype was recovered from a man aged 25 to 40 in good health. The sequence is built from TRBV20-1 and TRBJ2-7; no confident D gene assignment can be made. In nucleotide form, the sequence is TGCAGTGCTAGGACGGACGCCTCCTACGAGCAGTACTTC. It is translated as CSARTDASYEQYF.